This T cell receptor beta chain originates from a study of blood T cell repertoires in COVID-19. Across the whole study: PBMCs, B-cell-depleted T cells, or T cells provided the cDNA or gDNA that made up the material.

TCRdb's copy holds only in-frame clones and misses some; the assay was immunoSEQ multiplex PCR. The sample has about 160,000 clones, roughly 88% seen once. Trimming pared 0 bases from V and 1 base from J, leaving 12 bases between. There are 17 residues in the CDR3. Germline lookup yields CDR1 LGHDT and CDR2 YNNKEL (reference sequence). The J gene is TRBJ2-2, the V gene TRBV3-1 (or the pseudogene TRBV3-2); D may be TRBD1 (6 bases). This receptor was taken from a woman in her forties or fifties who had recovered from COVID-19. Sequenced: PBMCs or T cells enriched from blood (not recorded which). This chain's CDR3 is CASSQDLQGKNTGELFF. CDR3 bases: TGTGCCAGCAGCCAAGATCTGCAGGGGAAGAACACCGGGGAGCTGTTTTTT.